This T cell receptor (beta chain) was captured in a study of cytomegalovirus exposure and HLA in healthy donors. General study points: Cytomegalovirus association was listed for roughly 160 TCR beta chains. Confirmation in vitro established that a few CMV-associated chains were specific for CMV antigens.

Healthy bone marrow donors made up the donors. To note about this clone: As yet, its antigen is unknown.

Use of 60 Vbeta and 13 Jbeta primers characterized the PCR. Using immunoSEQ multiplex PCR, the repertoire was profiled, and TCRdb retains in-frame clones only, with some absent. The top ten hold 0.26% of the sample, which has 150,000 to 200,000 clones, around 82% seen once. There are 13 residues in the CDR3. The J segment lost 6 bases and the V segment lost 3 bases, leaving 1 base of the junction unmatched. Germline V gives CDR1 SEHNR, CDR2 FQNEAQ (reference sequence). This clonotype was obtained from a boy aged 10-17 years in good health and CMV-seronegative. The sample taken for sequencing was PBMCs. V gene TRBV7-9 combines with J gene TRBJ2-2; 7 positions match TRBD2. CDR3 DNA: TGTGCCAGCAGCTTTCGGGAGGCCGGGGAGCTGTTTTTT. This translates into CASSFREAGELFF.